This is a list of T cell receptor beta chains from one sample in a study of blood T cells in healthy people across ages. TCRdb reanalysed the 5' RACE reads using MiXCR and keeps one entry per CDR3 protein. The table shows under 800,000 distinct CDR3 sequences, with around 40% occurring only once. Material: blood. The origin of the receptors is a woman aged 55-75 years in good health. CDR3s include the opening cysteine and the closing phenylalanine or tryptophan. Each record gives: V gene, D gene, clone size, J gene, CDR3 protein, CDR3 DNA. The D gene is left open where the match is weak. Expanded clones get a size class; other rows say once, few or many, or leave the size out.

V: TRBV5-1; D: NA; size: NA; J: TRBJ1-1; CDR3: CASSLKSGRLNTEAFF; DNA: TGCGCCAGCAGTCTAAAGTCGGGACGGTTGAACACTGAAGCTTTCTTT
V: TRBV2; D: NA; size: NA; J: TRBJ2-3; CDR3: CASSEGSSTETQYF; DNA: TGTGCCAGCAGTGAAGGGAGTAGCACAGAGACGCAGTATTTT
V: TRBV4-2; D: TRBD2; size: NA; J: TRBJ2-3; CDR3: CASSQGTGSGGDTDTQYF; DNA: TGTGCCAGCAGCCAAGGAACTGGGAGCGGGGGGGACACAGATACGCAGTATTTT
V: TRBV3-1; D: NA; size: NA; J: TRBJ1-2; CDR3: CASSQDLGGINYGYTF; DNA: TGTGCCAGCAGCCAAGATTTGGGCGGGATAAACTATGGCTACACCTTC
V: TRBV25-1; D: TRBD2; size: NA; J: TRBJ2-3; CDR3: CASREGTSGAITQYF; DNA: TGTGCCAGCAGAGAGGGGACTAGCGGTGCAATTACGCAGTATTTT
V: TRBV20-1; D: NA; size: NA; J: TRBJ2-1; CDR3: CSANPFGHVIYNEQFF; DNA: TGCAGTGCTAATCCTTTCGGACATGTGATCTACAATGAGCAGTTCTTC
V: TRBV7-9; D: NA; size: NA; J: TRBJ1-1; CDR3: CASSLVWGPGNTEAFF; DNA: TGTGCCAGCAGCTTAGTTTGGGGGCCTGGGAACACTGAAGCTTTCTTT
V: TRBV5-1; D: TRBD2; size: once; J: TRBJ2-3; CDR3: CASGGRGGQDTQYF; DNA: TGCGCCAGCGGAGGGCGGGGGGGCCAGGATACGCAGTATTTT
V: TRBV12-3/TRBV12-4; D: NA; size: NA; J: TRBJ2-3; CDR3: CASTPSRVRTDTQYF; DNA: TGTGCCAGCACCCCTTCAAGGGTCCGGACAGATACGCAGTATTTT
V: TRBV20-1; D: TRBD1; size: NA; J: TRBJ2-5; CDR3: CSARVAGGQTQYF; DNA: TGCAGTGCTAGAGTAGCAGGGGGTCAGACCCAGTACTTC
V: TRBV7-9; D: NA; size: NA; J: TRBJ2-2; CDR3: CASSLGSWNTGELFF; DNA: TGTGCCAGCAGCTTAGGCTCATGGAACACCGGGGAGCTGTTTTTT
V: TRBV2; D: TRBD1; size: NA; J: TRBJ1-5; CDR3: CASGESQGVQPQHF; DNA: TGTGCCAGCGGTGAGTCGCAGGGGGTTCAGCCCCAGCATTTT
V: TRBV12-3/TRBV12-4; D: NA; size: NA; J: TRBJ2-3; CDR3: CASSPGRRADTQYF; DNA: TGTGCCAGCAGTCCTGGGCGGAGAGCAGATACGCAGTATTTT
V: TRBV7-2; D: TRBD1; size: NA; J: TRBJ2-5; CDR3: CASSSIQGLQETQYF; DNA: TGTGCCAGCAGCTCAATACAGGGGCTCCAAGAGACCCAGTACTTC